One and the same sample provided the 22 T cell receptor beta chains below, sequenced in a study of T cell repertoires in cytomegalovirus infection. In TCRdb, the reads were re-called with MiXCR into one record per CDR3 protein. This sample has about 460,000 distinct CDR3 sequences; about 10% occur once, and the top ten carry about a tenth. The source material was PBMCs. Receptor source: a human donor in good health (CMV status not recorded). Some clones in this sample may be carry-over from other donors' samples.

The V and J genes are TRBV7-3 and TRBJ1-6, with unresolved D. This CDR3 contains 15 residues. Germline-derived CDR1 and CDR2 are SGHTA and FQGTGA. Trimming shortened V by 5 bases and J by 7 bases, and 15 bases separated the two germline ends. CDR3 in DNA: TGTGCCAGCAGCCCAGACCCGGGCCCGAATTCACCCCTCCACTTT. This gives the protein CASSPDPGPNSPLHF.

This clonotype was seen many times. The chain joins TRBV11-1 to TRBJ2-3; D may be TRBD1 or TRBD2 (6 bases each). With 5 bases removed from V and 2 bases from J, the gap between germline ends came to 14 bases. This CDR3 is 15 amino acids long. Germline values: CDR1 SGHAT, CDR2 FQDESV (reference sequence). CDR3 sequence (DNA): TGTGCCAGCAGCGCCTGGGGGGCTAACACAGATACGCAGTATTTT. Its translation is CASSAWGANTDTQYF.

The rearrangement links TRBV20-1 to TRBJ2-7; D possibly corresponds to TRBD1 (6 bases). V was pared by 5 bases and J by 4 bases, with 18 bases between. The CDR3 consists of 14 residues. Germline V lookup: CDR1 DFQATT, CDR2 SNEGSKA (reference sequence). CDR3 sequence: CSAFGQLPGYEQYF. The CDR3, as DNA: TGCAGTGCTTTCGGACAGCTACCGGGGTACGAGCAGTACTTC.

This clonotype was seen many times. The chain links TRBV6-1 to TRBJ2-1; 11 nucleotides agree with TRBD2. CDR1 and CDR2 (germline): MNHNS, SASEGT. The CDR3 runs to 15 residues. J was trimmed by 2 bases and V by 6 bases; bases with no gene match: 3. CDR3 bases: TGTGCCAGCAGAGTAGCGGGGGGGCCCTACAATGAGCAGTTCTTC. This codes for CASRVAGGPYNEQFF.

V is TRBV6-2 or TRBV6-3 and J is TRBJ2-4; D is uncertain. This CDR3 has 15 amino acids. Germline values: CDR1 MNHEY, CDR2 SVGEGT. Trimming cost V 5 bases and J 1 base, with 12 bases left between them. The CDR3: CASSLQRPAKNIQYF. DNA for the CDR3: TGTGCCAGCAGTCTCCAAAGGCCCGCCAAAAACATTCAGTACTTC.

This clonotype was detected many times. J is TRBJ1-1 and V is TRBV6-1; D possibly corresponds to TRBD1 (5 bases). V was shortened by 7 bases and J by 3 bases, with 21 bases between the two germline ends. There are 16 residues in the CDR3. Germline CDR1 reads MNHNS; CDR2 reads SASEGT. The CDR3 reads CASILSWSIRDTEAFF. For the CDR3, the DNA is TGTGCCAGCATTCTCTCCTGGAGTATCAGGGACACTGAAGCTTTCTTT.

This clonotype was counted only a few times. The chain couples TRBV20-1 to TRBJ2-7, with 9 nucleotides matching TRBD1. Germline V gene sequence: CDR1 DFQATT, CDR2 SNEGSKA (reference sequence). CDR3 length equals 12 residues. The V gene end was trimmed by 5 bases and the J gene end by 6 bases; junction bases not matched to a gene: 5. CDR3 coding DNA: TGCAGTGCTCGTCGGGACAGGGCCGAGCAGTACTTC. Its protein product is CSARRDRAEQYF.

This clonotype occurred a few times. J is TRBJ1-2 and V is TRBV7-9; 7 bases are a match to TRBD1. This CDR3 is built from 16 residues. Trimming took 1 base from V and 3 from J; bases not matched to a gene: 8. The germline V gene has CDR1 SEHNR and CDR2 FQNEAQ (reference sequence). CDR3 sequence: CASSLDIFGQDYGYTF. For the CDR3, the DNA is TGTGCCAGCAGCTTAGACATATTTGGACAGGACTATGGCTACACCTTC.

This clonotype was recorded many times. CDR3 residues: CAINLAGAKDYGYTF. For the CDR3, the DNA is TGTGCCATCAATCTGGCGGGGGCGAAAGACTATGGCTACACCTTC. This sequence joins TRBV10-3 and TRBJ1-2; weak D call: TRBD1 (6 bases). With 7 bases removed from V and 3 bases from J, the gap between germline ends came to 18 bases. Germline V gene data show CDR1 as ENHRY and CDR2 as SYGVKD. This CDR3 has 15 amino acids.

The genes are TRBV2 and TRBJ1-1, with D maybe TRBD1 (6 bases). The CDR3 is 13 amino acids. Germline CDR1 reads SNHLY; CDR2 reads FYNNEI. The V and J ends lost 5 bases and 8 bases respectively, with 15 bases between them. The CDR3 protein is CASSRNGQNEAFF. As DNA, the CDR3 is TGTGCCAGCAGTAGAAACGGACAGAACGAAGCTTTCTTT.

The chain is built from TRBV20-1 and TRBJ2-1; the D gene is possibly TRBD2 (6 bases). V lost 5 bases and J 6 bases, leaving 14 bases between the germline ends. Germline CDR1 and CDR2: DFQATT and SNEGSKA (reference sequence). The CDR3 runs to 13 residues. CDR3 sequence (DNA): TGCAGTGCTTTTCGCAGGGACTCCAATGAGCAGTTCTTC. Translated, it gives CSAFRRDSNEQFF.

This clonotype was picked up many times. This sequence joins TRBV12-3 or TRBV12-4 and TRBJ1-3; D gene unclear. Trimming removed 6 bases at V and 0 bases at J, with 15 bases between. The CDR3 runs to 16 residues. The CDR3 spells CASSPNPRGSGNTIYF. CDR3 nucleotides: TGTGCCAGCAGCCCTAATCCCCGGGGCTCTGGAAACACCATATATTTT.

The V and J genes are TRBV4-2 and TRBJ2-3; 11 nucleotides align to TRBD2. In germline, CDR1 is LGHNA, CDR2 YNFKEQ. The CDR3 is 20 amino acids. V was pared by 0 bases and J by 5 bases, with 16 bases of the junction left unmatched. Written as DNA, the CDR3 is TGTGCCAGCAGCCAAGATCTGACCCTAGCGGGAGGTTCCCGCGGAGATACGCAGTATTTT. Its translation: CASSQDLTLAGGSRGDTQYF.

This clonotype was picked up many times. The chain couples TRBV6-1 to TRBJ1-4, with D possibly matching TRBD1 (6 bases). The V gene's germline CDR1 is MNHNS and CDR2 SASEGT. The germline V and J ends were trimmed by 6 bases and 3 bases, with 20 bases remaining between them. The CDR3 has 17 amino acids. In DNA form, the CDR3 reads TGTGCCAGCAGGCCCTCCCTGGGGGGGCGGCCTAATGAAAAACTGTTTTTT. Protein sequence: CASRPSLGGRPNEKLFF.

V and J are TRBV18 and TRBJ1-1; no firm D call. The germline gives CDR1 KGHSH, CDR2 LQKENI. CDR3 size: 15 residues. V dropped 6 bases and J dropped 0 bases, with 14 bases sitting between them. The CDR3, as DNA: TGTGCCAGCTCGGGATCTTCGGGAATGAACACTGAAGCTTTCTTT. Amino acids: CASSGSSGMNTEAFF.

This clonotype turned up a few times. V usage is TRBV29-1 and J usage is TRBJ1-2, with 8 nucleotides matching TRBD1. The germline V gene encodes CDR1 SQVTM and CDR2 ANQGSEA. J was trimmed by 8 bases and V by 6 bases; bases with no gene match: 8. CDR3 length: 12 residues. The CDR3 protein is CSVATGERGYTF. Written as DNA, the CDR3 is TGCAGCGTAGCGACAGGGGAGAGAGGCTACACCTTC. Filled out from reference TRBV29-1 and TRBJ1-2, the complete variable domain reads SAVISQKPSRDICQRGTSLTIQCQVDSQVTMMFWYRQQPGQSLTLIATANQGSEATYESGFVIDKFPISRPNLTFSTLTVSNMSPEDSSIYLCSVATGERGYTFGSGTRLTVV.

Many counts were recorded for this clonotype. V gene TRBV7-8 combines with J gene TRBJ2-7, with TRBD2 matching over 10 bases. The CDR3 extends over 20 amino acids. J was trimmed by 5 bases and V by 2 bases; bases with no gene match: 21. CDR1 is SGHVS, CDR2 FQNEAQ, per germline. CDR3 sequence reads: CASSLSGYRGVGTSANEQYF. In DNA, the CDR3 is TGTGCCAGCAGCTTAAGCGGGTATAGAGGGGTAGGGACTAGCGCAAACGAGCAGTACTTC.

This clonotype showed up just a few times. V gene TRBV28 combines with J gene TRBJ2-1, with D perhaps TRBD2 (5 bases). Germline-derived CDR1 and CDR2 are MDHEN and SYDVKM. Trimming pared 5 bases from V and 9 bases from J, leaving 14 bases between. CDR3 size: 13 residues. The CDR3 nucleotides read TGTGCCAGCAGTCCGGCGGACTTGGGTGAGCAGTTCTTC. This sequence encodes CASSPADLGEQFF.

This clonotype was recorded many times. The rearrangement joins TRBV28 to TRBJ2-3, with D possibly being TRBD1 (6 bases). Trimming shortened V by 5 bases and J by 5 bases, and 17 bases separated the two germline ends. The CDR3 runs to 15 residues. Germline-derived CDR1 and CDR2 are MDHEN and SYDVKM. The CDR3 sequence is CASSPKTGVGDTQYF. The CDR3 DNA reads as TGTGCCAGCAGTCCCAAGACAGGAGTGGGAGATACGCAGTATTTT.

This clonotype was recorded at least ten times. V is TRBV27 and J is TRBJ2-7; D possibly uses TRBD1 or TRBD2 (5 bases each). Trimming cost V 2 bases and J 7 bases, with 15 bases left between them. Germline CDR1 reads MNHEY; CDR2 reads SMNVEV (reference sequence). CDR3 size: 14 residues. CDR3 region: CASSLVEGRGEQYF. CDR3 sequence (DNA): TGTGCCAGCAGTTTAGTAGAGGGGCGAGGGGAGCAGTACTTC.

As regards this clonotype: This sequence may be a read error, since a much larger clone differs from it by one base. This sequence joins TRBV19 and TRBJ2-2; 9 nucleotides line up with TRBD1. Looked up from germline, CDR1 is LNHDA and CDR2 is SQIVND (reference sequence). The CDR3 runs 17 residues. The V gene end was trimmed by 5 bases and the J gene end by 9 bases; junction bases not matched to a gene: 16. CDR3 sequence: CASSLTAGTGIDRELFF. In DNA, the CDR3 is TGTGCCAGTAGTTTAACGGCCGGGACAGGGATCGACCGGGAGCTGTTTTTT.

J is TRBJ2-1 and V is TRBV28; D is uncertain. The ends were cut back, 4 bases at V and 5 bases at J, with 15 bases in the middle. In germline, CDR1 is MDHEN, CDR2 SYDVKM. The CDR3 is 15 residues long. The DNA for the CDR3 is TGTGCCAGCAGTTCGACGTCGGAGTTTCACAATGAGCAGTTCTTC. Amino acids: CASSSTSEFHNEQFF.